This entry describes one T cell receptor (beta chain). What it binds is unknown. This sample stems from a study of monozygotic twins with inflammatory bowel disease. Eight cDNA synthesis reactions were run for every sample. TCRdb reworked the 5' RACE reads into one entry per CDR3 protein, no DNA. Its listing shows about 380,000 distinct CDR3 sequences. Broader study findings: Inverse Simpson values showed less TCRbeta diversity in IBD patients than in their healthy co-twins. IBD patients shared fewer clonotypes with other individuals than healthy twins, especially patients with disease activity signs.

Per the germline V gene, CDR1 is MNHEY and CDR2 is SVGEGT. This CDR3 is built from 17 residues. The V gene is TRBV6-2 or TRBV6-3, the J gene TRBJ2-1; TCRdb calls TRBD1, which cannot be checked without DNA. The sample consisted of blood. The receptor was derived from a human donor with ulcerative colitis or Crohn's disease, or a healthy co-twin of an affected twin (not recorded which). CDR3 protein: CASSQRDRPPAYNEQFF.